The rows below give T cell receptor beta chains drawn from one sample of a study of blood T cell repertoires in COVID-19. Only in-frame clones appear in the TCRdb table, and some are missing; sequencing was by immunoSEQ multiplex PCR. The top ten clones hold around 2% of a sample with more than 200,000 clones, 75% to 95% of them seen once. Sequencing input: PBMCs or T cells enriched from blood (not recorded which). Receptor source: a young woman who had recovered from COVID-19. Each CDR3 is given with its conserved first and last residue. The order of the fields is V gene, D gene, clone size, J gene, CDR3 DNA, CDR3 protein. A D gene is named only where the DNA matches it firmly. Expanded clones are given a class, and other clones once, few, many or no size at all.

V: TRBV2
D: TRBD1
size: NA
J: TRBJ1-1
DNA: TGTGCCAGGAAACCGGGGACAGAGAACACTGAAGCTTTCTTT
CDR3: CARKPGTENTEAFF

V: TRBV18
D: NA
size: NA
J: TRBJ2-7
DNA: TGTGCCAGCTCACCGCGACAGGACGTCTACGAGCAGTACTTC
CDR3: CASSPRQDVYEQYF

V: TRBV3-1/TRBV3-2
D: NA
size: NA
J: TRBJ1-3
DNA: TGTGCCAGCAGGAACTCGGGGGGGGTTGGAAACACCATATATTTT
CDR3: CASRNSGGVGNTIYF

V: TRBV7-9
D: TRBD2
size: NA
J: TRBJ2-1
DNA: TGTGCCAGCAGCCTAACCATAAGCGGGAACCAGTTCTTC
CDR3: CASSLTISGNQFF

V: TRBV10-1
D: NA
size: once
J: TRBJ1-2
DNA: TGCGCCAGCAGCGAGAACCTACAGGGCCATGGCTACACCTTC
CDR3: CASSENLQGHGYTF

V: TRBV6-1
D: NA
size: once
J: TRBJ2-1
DNA: TGTGCCAGCAGTGAAAGCGGGGAGCAGTTCTTC
CDR3: CASSESGEQFF

V: TRBV3-1/TRBV3-2
D: NA
size: NA
J: TRBJ1-2
DNA: TGTGCCAGCAGCCAAGATCTGGCAGGGATCGGCTACACCTTC
CDR3: CASSQDLAGIGYTF

V: TRBV6-1
D: TRBD2
size: medium-sized
J: TRBJ2-1
DNA: TGTGCCAGCAGTGAATTAGCGGGCTCCTACAATGAGCAGTTCTTC
CDR3: CASSELAGSYNEQFF

V: TRBV6-1
D: TRBD1
size: NA
J: TRBJ1-1
DNA: TGTGCCAGCAGTGCCCACCCACTAGACAGGGATGTGAGCACTGAAGCTTTCTTT
CDR3: CASSAHPLDRDVSTEAFF

V: TRBV19
D: TRBD2
size: NA
J: TRBJ2-5
DNA: TGTGCCAGTAAGATGACTAGCGGGGAGACCCAGTACTTC
CDR3: CASKMTSGETQYF

V: TRBV24-1
D: NA
size: NA
J: TRBJ1-2
DNA: TGTGCCACCAGTGATCCCCCGGTAAACTATGGCTACACCTTC
CDR3: CATSDPPVNYGYTF

V: TRBV11-2
D: TRBD2
size: NA
J: TRBJ2-3
DNA: TGTGCCAGCAGCTCTAGAGGGCTAGCGGGAGTAGATACGCAGTATTTT
CDR3: CASSSRGLAGVDTQYF

V: TRBV5-1
D: TRBD2
size: once
J: TRBJ2-3
DNA: TGCGCCAGCAGCCTATCTAGCGGGGGGCGAACAGATACGCAGTATTTT
CDR3: CASSLSSGGRTDTQYF

V: TRBV3-1/TRBV3-2
D: NA
size: NA
J: TRBJ1-1
DNA: TGTGCCAGCAGCCGCTCCTCTTCACAGAACACTGAAGCTTTCTTT
CDR3: CASSRSSSQNTEAFF

V: TRBV3-1/TRBV3-2
D: TRBD1
size: once
J: TRBJ1-6
DNA: TGTGCCAGCAGCCACCCCGGGCAGGGGGCAGCGCGTAATTCACCCCTCCACTTT
CDR3: CASSHPGQGAARNSPLHF

V: TRBV12-3/TRBV12-4
D: NA
size: NA
J: TRBJ1-1
DNA: TGTGCCAGCAGTTTGACCACTACGGGGGGAGCTTTCTTT
CDR3: CASSLTTTGGAFF

V: TRBV18
D: TRBD2
size: once
J: TRBJ2-1
DNA: TGTGCCAGCTCAACGACTAGCGGGGTTGAGCAGTTCTTC
CDR3: CASSTTSGVEQFF

V: TRBV6-5
D: TRBD1
size: once
J: TRBJ1-2
DNA: TGTGCCAGCAGCTTCGGACAGGGTAACTATGGCTACACCTTC
CDR3: CASSFGQGNYGYTF

V: TRBV9
D: TRBD1
size: NA
J: TRBJ1-5
DNA: TGTGCCAGCAGCGCCGGGACAGGGGGCGGCAATCAGCCCCAGCATTTT
CDR3: CASSAGTGGGNQPQHF

V: TRBV9
D: NA
size: NA
J: TRBJ2-2
DNA: TGTGCCAGCAGTTCAGGGGTCGGGGAGCTGTTTTTT
CDR3: CASSSGVGELFF

V: TRBV9
D: TRBD2
size: NA
J: TRBJ2-5
DNA: TGTGCCAGCAGCCTAGCGGGGAAAGAGACCCAGTACTTC
CDR3: CASSLAGKETQYF

V: TRBV5-5
D: TRBD2
size: once
J: TRBJ2-1
DNA: TGTGCCAGCAGCCCGGACGGGGGGAACACCAATGAGCAGTTCTTC
CDR3: CASSPDGGNTNEQFF

V: TRBV5-1
D: TRBD2
size: NA
J: TRBJ2-7
DNA: TGCGCCAGCAGCCGTACTAGCGGGAGCTCCTACGAGCAGTACTTC
CDR3: CASSRTSGSSYEQYF

V: TRBV14
D: TRBD1
size: NA
J: TRBJ1-1
DNA: TGTGCCAGCAGCCATCCCTTCAGCAGGGGGCCAGTCGCTGAAGCTTTCTTT
CDR3: CASSHPFSRGPVAEAFF

V: TRBV5-1
D: TRBD1
size: once
J: TRBJ2-7
DNA: TGCGCCAGCCAGAGGGTGACAGGGGGCTACGAGCAGTACTTC
CDR3: CASQRVTGGYEQYF

V: TRBV19
D: NA
size: NA
J: TRBJ2-1
DNA: TGTGCCAGTAAACAGGGTTTGAGTGAGCAGTTCTTC
CDR3: CASKQGLSEQFF

V: TRBV28
D: NA
size: NA
J: TRBJ1-2
DNA: TGTGCCAGCAGTTTTTCCTCCGGAGGGTTGTCTGGCTACACCTTC
CDR3: CASSFSSGGLSGYTF

V: TRBV11-3
D: TRBD2
size: NA
J: TRBJ2-3
DNA: TGTGCCAGCAGCGTAACCGGGACTAGCGGTACGCAGTATTTT
CDR3: CASSVTGTSGTQYF

V: TRBV15
D: NA
size: NA
J: TRBJ2-7
DNA: TGTGCCACCAGCAGAGATGGTGTCCAACTCGAGCAGTACTTC
CDR3: CATSRDGVQLEQYF

V: TRBV5-4
D: TRBD1
size: NA
J: TRBJ2-1
DNA: TGTGCCAGCAGCTTCTCCGGGACAGGGCACAATGAGCAGTTCTTC
CDR3: CASSFSGTGHNEQFF

V: TRBV28
D: NA
size: NA
J: TRBJ1-5
DNA: TGTGCCAGCAGCCGCCGGAACTATAGCAATCAGCCCCAGCATTTT
CDR3: CASSRRNYSNQPQHF

V: TRBV7-6
D: NA
size: NA
J: TRBJ1-2
DNA: TGTGCCAGCAGCTTAGATGGGGGGATAGGAGGCTACACCTTC
CDR3: CASSLDGGIGGYTF

V: TRBV11-2
D: NA
size: once
J: TRBJ2-1
DNA: TGTGCCAGCAGCATAGACAGGCTCTCCTACAATGAGCAGTTCTTC
CDR3: CASSIDRLSYNEQFF

V: TRBV25-1
D: NA
size: NA
J: TRBJ2-1
DNA: TGTGCCAGCAGTGAATCTCGTAGGGGAGGTAGATACAATGAGCAGTTCTTC
CDR3: CASSESRRGGRYNEQFF

V: TRBV5-1
D: NA
size: NA
J: TRBJ2-7
DNA: TGCGCCAGCAGCTTGAATACGGGGGGCCTAAGCGAGCAGTACTTC
CDR3: CASSLNTGGLSEQYF

V: TRBV5-6
D: NA
size: NA
J: TRBJ2-7
DNA: TGTGCCAGCAGCTTGGCAGGGGTTTACGAGCAGTACTTC
CDR3: CASSLAGVYEQYF

V: TRBV6-5
D: NA
size: NA
J: TRBJ1-2
DNA: TGTGCCAGCAGTTATGATCCAGGGGACAACTATGGCTACACCTTC
CDR3: CASSYDPGDNYGYTF

V: TRBV5-1
D: NA
size: NA
J: TRBJ2-1
DNA: TGCGCCAGCAGCTTGTTACAGGAAGTGGTCGGCAATGAGCAGTTCTTC
CDR3: CASSLLQEVVGNEQFF

V: TRBV29-1
D: NA
size: NA
J: TRBJ2-5
DNA: TGCAGCGTCAGTGGCGGGGTATACGAGACCCAGTACTTC
CDR3: CSVSGGVYETQYF

V: TRBV15
D: NA
size: NA
J: TRBJ2-1
DNA: TGTGCCACCAGCAGTGGGCCCTGGCAGTTCTTC
CDR3: CATSSGPWQFF

V: TRBV28
D: TRBD2
size: NA
J: TRBJ2-7
DNA: TGTGCCAGCAGTTTAGCGGGAGGGCTGTGGGAGCAGTACTTC
CDR3: CASSLAGGLWEQYF

V: TRBV3-1/TRBV3-2
D: TRBD2
size: NA
J: TRBJ2-3
DNA: TGTGCCAGCAGCCCAAGGAGACTAGCCGGAGATACGCAGTATTTT
CDR3: CASSPRRLAGDTQYF

V: TRBV27
D: NA
size: NA
J: TRBJ1-5
DNA: TGTGCCAGCAGTTTAGAGGGTCTTAATCAGCCCCAGCATTTT
CDR3: CASSLEGLNQPQHF

V: TRBV5-5
D: TRBD1
size: NA
J: TRBJ1-4
DNA: TGTGCCAGCAGCCCTGGGACAGGGTGGGAAAAACTGTTTTTT
CDR3: CASSPGTGWEKLFF

V: TRBV23-1
D: NA
size: NA
J: TRBJ1-4
DNA: TGCGCCAGCAGTAGACACCTCAATGAAAAACTGTTTTTT
CDR3: CASSRHLNEKLFF